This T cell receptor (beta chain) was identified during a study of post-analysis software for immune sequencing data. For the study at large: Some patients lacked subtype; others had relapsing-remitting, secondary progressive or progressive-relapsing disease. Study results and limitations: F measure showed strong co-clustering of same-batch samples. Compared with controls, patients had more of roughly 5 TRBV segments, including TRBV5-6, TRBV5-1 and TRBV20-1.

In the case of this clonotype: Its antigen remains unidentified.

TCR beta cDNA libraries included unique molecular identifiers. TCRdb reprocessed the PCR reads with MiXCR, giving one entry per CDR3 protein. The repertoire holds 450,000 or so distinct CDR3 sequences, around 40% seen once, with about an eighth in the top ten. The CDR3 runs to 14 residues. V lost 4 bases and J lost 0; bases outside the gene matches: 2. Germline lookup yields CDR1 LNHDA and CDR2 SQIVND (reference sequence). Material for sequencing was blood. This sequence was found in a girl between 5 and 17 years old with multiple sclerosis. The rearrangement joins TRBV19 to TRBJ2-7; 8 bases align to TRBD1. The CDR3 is CASSTDRASYEQYF. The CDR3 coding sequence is TGTGCCAGTAGTACGGACAGGGCCTCCTACGAGCAGTACTTC. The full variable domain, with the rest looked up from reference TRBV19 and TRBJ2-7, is DGGITQSPKYLFRKEGQNVTLSCEQNLNHDAMYWYRQDPGQGLRLIYYSQIVNDFQKGDIAEGYSVSREKKESFPLTVTSAQKNPTAFYLCASSTDRASYEQYFGPGTRLTVT.